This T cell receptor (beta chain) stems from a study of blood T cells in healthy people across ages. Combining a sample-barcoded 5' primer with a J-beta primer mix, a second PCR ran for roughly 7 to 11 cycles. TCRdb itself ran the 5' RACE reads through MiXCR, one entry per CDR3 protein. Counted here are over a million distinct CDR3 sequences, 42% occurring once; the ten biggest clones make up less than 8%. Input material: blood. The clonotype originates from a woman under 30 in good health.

As DNA, the CDR3 is TGTGCCACCAGCAGACAGGGGGATGTGGAGACCCAGTACTTC. This codes for CATSRQGDVETQYF. The chain couples TRBV15 to TRBJ2-5, with 7 bases fitting TRBD1. From germline, CDR1 is LNHNV and CDR2 YYDKDF (reference sequence). V was clipped by 2 bases and J by 5 bases; unmatched bases: 5. The CDR3 is made up of 14 amino acids.